The next 3 T cell receptor beta chains were all read from a single sample in a study of vaccination and CD4 T cells after COVID-19. Sequencing of DNA taken from cultured CD4+ T cells relied on the Oncomine TCR Beta short-read assay. TCRdb used MiXCR to reprocess the PCR reads, holding one entry per CDR3 protein. This sample yields over 2,000 distinct CDR3 sequences, of which more than 45% are seen a single time; 55% to 75% belongs to the top ten. Their specific antigens are unknown. Noted treatment: approximately nine-day PBMC culture with coronavirus spike peptide pools or control peptides (ViraFEST assay). Investigators obtained the unexposed donor's CD4+ T cells before the COVID-19 pandemic (2011-2018). Sequencing was performed on CD4+ T cells from blood, cultured in vitro. The source of these receptors is a human donor in good health.

The J gene is TRBJ1-1, the V gene TRBV7-8; D is perhaps TRBD1 (5 bases). Deletions cut 5 bases from V and 3 bases from J, with 13 bases between. This CDR3 has 14 amino acids. Germline loops: CDR1 SGHVS, CDR2 FQNEAQ. The CDR3 DNA reads as TGTGCCAGCAGCCGGGGTCAGGGAGACACTGAAGCTTTCTTT. It encodes CASSRGQGDTEAFF.

V and J are TRBV6-1 and TRBJ2-3; D is possibly TRBD2 (7 bases). V was clipped by 8 bases and J by 2 bases, with 23 bases between them. Germline-derived CDR1 and CDR2 are MNHNS and SASEGT. The CDR3 covers 17 residues. The DNA of the CDR3 is TGTGCCAGCTCGGGGTCGGCGGGGGCCCCCCCCACAGATACGCAGTATTTT. Amino acids: CASSGSAGAPPTDTQYF.

This clonotype was counted a few times. The chain has TRBV28 and TRBJ1-5; D gene uncertain. The CDR3 totals 14 residues. The V end lost 3 bases, the J end lost 0 bases, and 6 bases lay between the germline ends. Germline V gene sequence: CDR1 MDHEN, CDR2 SYDVKM. This CDR3 is CASSLPGSNQPQHF. The CDR3 nucleotides read TGTGCCAGCAGTTTGCCGGGTAGCAATCAGCCCCAGCATTTT.